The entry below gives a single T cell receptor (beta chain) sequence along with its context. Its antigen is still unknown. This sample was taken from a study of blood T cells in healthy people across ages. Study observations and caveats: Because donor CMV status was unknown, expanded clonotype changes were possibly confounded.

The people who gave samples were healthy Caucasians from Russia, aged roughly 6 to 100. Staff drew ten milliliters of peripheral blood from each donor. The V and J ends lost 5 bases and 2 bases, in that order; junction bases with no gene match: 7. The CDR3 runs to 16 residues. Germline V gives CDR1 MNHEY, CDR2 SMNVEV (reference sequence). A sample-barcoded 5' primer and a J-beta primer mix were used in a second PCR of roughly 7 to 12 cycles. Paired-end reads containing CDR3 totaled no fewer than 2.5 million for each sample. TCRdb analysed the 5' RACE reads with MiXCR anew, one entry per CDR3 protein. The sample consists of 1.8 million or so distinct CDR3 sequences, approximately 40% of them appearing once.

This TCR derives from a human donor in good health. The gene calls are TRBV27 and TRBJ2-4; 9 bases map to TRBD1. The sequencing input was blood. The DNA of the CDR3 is TGTGCCAGCAGTCCGGGACAGGGTTTGACCAAAAACATTCAGTACTTC. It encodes CASSPGQGLTKNIQYF.